This passage covers 32 T cell receptor beta chains from one sample sequenced in a study of cytomegalovirus exposure and HLA in healthy donors. Both 60 Vbeta primers and 13 Jbeta primers went into the PCR. The table came from immunoSEQ multiplex PCR; TCRdb's copy has only in-frame clones and leaves some out. This table has about 110,000 clones, around three quarters appearing once. Source material: PBMCs. These receptor sequences come from a woman aged 18-30 years in good health and CMV-seropositive.

CDR3 bases: TGTGCCAGCAGTCCACAGGCTAACTATGGCTACACCTTC. This sequence encodes CASSPQANYGYTF. The V call is TRBV6-1, the J call TRBJ1-2; D perhaps matches TRBD1 (5 bases). The V gene lost 5 bases and the J gene lost 0 bases, with 7 bases spanning the gap. This CDR3 spans 13 amino acids. Germline CDR1 is MNHNS and CDR2 is SASEGT.

Here the CDR3 DNA reads TGTGCCAGCTCACCTTCCCAGAGAGGCGGCACAGATACGCAGTATTTT. The encoded protein is CASSPSQRGGTDTQYF. The rearrangement links TRBV18 to TRBJ2-3; D is unresolved. Trimming removed 3 bases from V and 1 base from J, with 14 bases in between. CDR1 and CDR2 (germline): KGHSH, LQKENI. The CDR3 length is 16 residues.

This rearrangement joins TRBV12-5 to TRBJ2-5, with D unclear. Germline assignment: CDR1 LGHNT and CDR2 FRNRAP. V lost 1 base and J lost 1, with 10 bases in between. CDR3 length: 15 residues. CDR3 DNA: TGTGCTAGTGGTTTGGCAAACGGCGGCCAAGAGACCCAGTACTTC. Protein product: CASGLANGGQETQYF.

J is TRBJ2-7 and V is TRBV28; the D gene is possibly TRBD2 (5 bases). CDR3 length equals 17 residues. V was shortened by 6 bases and J by 4 bases, with 25 bases between the two germline ends. Germline V lookup: CDR1 MDHEN, CDR2 SYDVKM. CDR3 residues: CASSPSPNTGKRYEQYF. The DNA for the CDR3 is TGTGCCAGCAGCCCCAGCCCCAACACGGGAAAAAGATACGAGCAGTACTTC.

This clone was seen only a few times. The V gene is TRBV20-1, the J gene TRBJ2-1; D gene ambiguous. The CDR3 spans 10 residues. Per the germline V gene, CDR1 is DFQATT and CDR2 is SNEGSKA (reference sequence). V gave up 6 bases and J gave up 9 bases, with 9 bases separating them. The CDR3, as DNA: TGCAGTGCCATCCAGGTTGAGCAGTTCTTC. Translation: CSAIQVEQFF.

The J gene is TRBJ1-3, the V gene TRBV9; 7 bases match TRBD1. Germline V gene sequence: CDR1 SGDLS, CDR2 YYNGEE. J lost 0 bases, V lost 3 bases, and 6 bases had no gene match. This CDR3 spans 16 amino acids. The CDR3 region has the DNA TGTGCCAGCAGCGCTGGGACAGTTGGCTCTGGAAACACCATATATTTT. Its protein is CASSAGTVGSGNTIYF.

V and J are TRBV5-6 and TRBJ1-2; TRBD1 might be the D (6 bases). Germline CDR1 reads SGHDT; CDR2 reads YYEEEE. The CDR3 spans 15 residues. Trimming left V 3 bases short and J 3 bases short, with 15 bases between. The CDR3 protein is CASSSPGEGDYGYTF. CDR3 nucleotide sequence: TGTGCCAGCAGCTCCCCAGGGGAGGGGGACTATGGCTACACCTTC.

The CDR3 DNA reads as TGTGCCAGCAGCCCCCGGGGTACGGGGGAGCAGTACTTC. It is translated as CASSPRGTGEQYF. This chain connects TRBV7-9 to TRBJ2-7; a weak D match, TRBD2 (5 bases). The CDR3 is 13 amino acids. The germline V gene has CDR1 SEHNR and CDR2 FQNEAQ (reference sequence). Trimming left V 5 bases short and J 7 bases short, with 15 bases between.

The rearrangement uses TRBV7-9 and TRBJ1-4; D is unclear. The V gene's germline CDR1 is SEHNR and CDR2 FQNEAQ (reference sequence). V was trimmed by 1 base and J by 4 bases, leaving 4 bases between them. The CDR3 totals 13 residues. The CDR3 DNA reads TGTGCCAGCAGCTTAGACAGTAATGAAAAACTGTTTTTT. This sequence encodes CASSLDSNEKLFF.

The chain couples TRBV11-1 to TRBJ1-2; 12 bases are a match to TRBD1. The ends lost 5 bases at V and 6 bases at J; junction bases unmatched: 10. The CDR3 consists of 16 residues. The germline V gene has CDR1 SGHAT and CDR2 FQDESV (reference sequence). The CDR3 sequence is CASSTTRDRGLNGYTF. The CDR3 nucleotides read TGTGCCAGCAGCACCACTCGGGACAGGGGGCTTAATGGCTACACCTTC. Looking up the rest from reference TRBV11-1 and TRBJ1-2 gives the full variable domain: EAEVAQSPRYKITEKSQAVAFWCDPISGHATLYWYRQILGQGPELLVQFQDESVVDDSQLPKDRFSAERLKGVDSTLKIQPAELGDSAMYLCASSTTRDRGLNGYTFGSGTRLTVV.

The chain employs TRBV4-1 and TRBJ1-5; D remains unclear. The germline CDR1 and CDR2 sequences are MGHRA and YSYEKL. V was cut by 0 bases and J by 2 bases, with 11 bases left in between. There are 16 residues in the CDR3. For the CDR3, the DNA is TGCGCCAGCAGCCAAGATGGAGGTCTCGGCAATCAGCCCCAGCATTTT. Its protein product is CASSQDGGLGNQPQHF.

The chain employs TRBV7-9 and TRBJ1-2, with D unclear. Germline V gene data show CDR1 as SEHNR and CDR2 as FQNEAQ (reference sequence). V gave up 1 base and J gave up 4 bases, with 4 bases separating them. This CDR3 region has 12 residues. The CDR3 coding sequence is TGTGCCAGCAGCTTAGACGGCTATGGCTACACCTTC. This encodes CASSLDGYGYTF.

The J gene is TRBJ2-1, the V gene TRBV5-6; D is possibly TRBD2 (6 bases). This CDR3 has 13 amino acids. Trimming took off 4 bases at V and 5 bases at J, with 10 bases between the two ends. Germline values: CDR1 SGHDT, CDR2 YYEEEE. The CDR3 region has the DNA TGTGCCAGCAGCAGACCGGGGGACAATGAGCAGTTCTTC. Translation: CASSRPGDNEQFF.

Points on this clone: One end of the junction fails to match germline, which may point to a read error. This chain connects TRBV7-9 to TRBJ2-7, with TRBD2 matching 8 bases. The CDR3 spans 18 residues. Germline CDR1 SEHNR, CDR2 FQNEAQ (reference sequence). The CDR3 sequence: CAISLAGRNDGLYYEQYF. CDR3 coding DNA: TGTGCCATCAGCTTAGCGGGGAGAAATGACGGACTCTACTACGAGCAGTACTTC.

A note on this clone: This sample also contains other DNA sequences that code for the same CDR3. The chain employs TRBV5-1 and TRBJ2-7; possible D gene TRBD2, 6 bases. Germline V gives CDR1 SGHRS, CDR2 YFSETQ. V lost 4 bases and J 1 base, leaving 12 bases between the germline ends. This CDR3 has 14 residues. CDR3 sequence reads: CASSRGSGSYEQYF. The CDR3 coding sequence is TGCGCCAGCAGCCGGGGTAGCGGATCCTACGAGCAGTACTTC.

V is TRBV30 and J is TRBJ1-2; D may be TRBD1 (5 bases). This CDR3 spans 15 amino acids. Trimming cost V 6 bases and J 0 bases, with 17 bases left between them. Germline CDR1 GTSNPN, CDR2 SVGIG (reference sequence). CDR3 protein: CACHRGLEANYGYTF. The CDR3, as DNA: TGTGCCTGTCATAGGGGACTGGAAGCTAACTATGGCTACACCTTC.

The chain uses TRBV9 and TRBJ1-1, with TRBD1 identical over 11 bases. CDR3 length equals 17 residues. The V gene's germline CDR1 is SGDLS and CDR2 YYNGEE. V was clipped by 4 bases and J by 3 bases; unmatched bases: 11. The CDR3 reads CASSHNYRDRGYTEAFF. For the CDR3, the DNA is TGTGCCAGCAGCCATAACTACAGGGACAGGGGGTACACTGAAGCTTTCTTT.

The chain joins TRBV10-3 to TRBJ1-1; TRBD1 matches at 8 bases. Trimming took 2 bases from V and 10 from J; bases not matched to a gene: 3. The CDR3 spans 12 residues. The germline V gene has CDR1 ENHRY and CDR2 SYGVKD. CDR3 nucleotides: TGTGCCATCAGTGAGACAGGGGGGGGAGCTTTCTTT. Protein product: CAISETGGGAFF.

This clone was seen more than once but under ten times. The chain recombines TRBV11-2 with TRBJ1-1; D call uncertain. CDR1 SGHAT and CDR2 FQNNGV come from the germline V gene. V was pared by 1 base and J by 6 bases, with 15 bases between. The CDR3 totals 15 residues. DNA of the CDR3: TGTGCCAGCAGCTTAGGGGCAGGAAATCTGGCTGAAGCTTTCTTT. It encodes CASSLGAGNLAEAFF.

The chain uses TRBV28 and TRBJ1-5, with D perhaps TRBD1 (5 bases). The CDR3 runs to 17 residues. Deletions cut 3 bases from V and 7 bases from J, with 22 bases between. Looked up from germline, CDR1 is MDHEN and CDR2 is SYDVKM. The CDR3 nucleotides are TGTGCCAGCAGTTTTGTTGTGGGGTTGGGACTTTTCCAGCCCCAGCATTTT. It translates to CASSFVVGLGLFQPQHF.

V usage is TRBV29-1 and J usage is TRBJ2-5, with D perhaps matching TRBD2 (6 bases). The CDR3 loop spans 13 amino acids. V lost 3 bases and J lost 5, with 13 bases in between. Germline CDR1 and CDR2: SQVTM and ANQGSEA. The CDR3 nucleotides read TGCAGCGTTGATCTGCGGGGCCGGGAGACCCAGTACTTC. Translated: CSVDLRGRETQYF. Variable domain in full (rest from reference TRBV29-1 and TRBJ2-5): SAVISQKPSRDICQRGTSLTIQCQVDSQVTMMFWYRQQPGQSLTLIATANQGSEATYESGFVIDKFPISRPNLTFSTLTVSNMSPEDSSIYLCSVDLRGRETQYFGPGTRLLVL.

The chain combines TRBV5-4 with TRBJ1-1, with D tentatively TRBD1 (6 bases). The germline CDR1 and CDR2 sequences are SGHNT and YYREEE (reference sequence). The CDR3 has 13 amino acids. The ends were cut back, 3 bases at V and 9 bases at J, with 15 bases in the middle. CDR3 sequence: CASSSRQAQQAFF. The DNA for the CDR3 is TGTGCCAGCAGCTCCCGACAGGCCCAGCAAGCTTTCTTT.

The CDR3 region is CASTRYTEAFF. The CDR3 DNA follows: TGTGCCAGCACCCGGTACACTGAAGCTTTCTTT. The chain is built from TRBV28 and TRBJ1-1; no definite D call. Trimming removed 7 bases from V and 3 bases from J, with 6 bases in between. The length of the CDR3 is 11 residues. CDR1 and CDR2 (germline): MDHEN, SYDVKM.

The V gene is TRBV5-1, the J gene TRBJ1-2; D unclear. The CDR3 contains 15 residues. Trimming shortened V by 0 bases and J by 1 base, and 10 bases separated the two germline ends. Germline V gene data show CDR1 as SGHRS and CDR2 as YFSETQ. In DNA form, the CDR3 reads TGCGCCAGCAGCTTGGTTCCAGAGGGTAACTATGGCTACACCTTC. Amino acids: CASSLVPEGNYGYTF.

The V and J genes are TRBV6-5 and TRBJ1-4, with 10 bases matching TRBD1. The V and J ends lost 6 bases and 7 bases, in that order; junction bases with no gene match: 8. CDR3 length equals 15 residues. Germline CDR1 is MNHEY and CDR2 is SVGAGI. CDR3 DNA: TGTGCCAGCAGAGACGGACAGGGGGGGGTTGAAAAACTGTTTTTT. This encodes CASRDGQGGVEKLFF.

The CDR3 nucleotides are TGTGCCAGCAGCCCGCCGAGTGGGAACACTGAAGCTTTCTTT. Translation: CASSPPSGNTEAFF. The V call is TRBV5-4, the J call TRBJ1-1; D is unclear. This CDR3 is 14 amino acids long. The V and J ends lost 4 bases and 1 base respectively, with 11 bases between them. The germline V gene has CDR1 SGHNT and CDR2 YYREEE (reference sequence).

CDR3 nucleotides: TGTGCCAGCAGCCAAGAACTGACAGGTGGAGGCACTGAAGCTTTCTTT. It yields the protein CASSQELTGGGTEAFF. The chain carries TRBV4-2 and TRBJ1-1, with D possibly being TRBD1 (6 bases). The germline V gene encodes CDR1 LGHNA and CDR2 YNFKEQ. Trimming cost V 0 bases and J 4 bases, with 15 bases left between them. This CDR3 comprises 16 residues.

The V gene is TRBV28, the J gene TRBJ2-7, with TRBD1 matching 7 bases. V lost 7 bases to trimming and J lost 0 bases; unmatched junction nucleotides: 3. Germline V gene lookup returns CDR1 MDHEN and CDR2 SYDVKM. The CDR3 totals 13 residues. This CDR3 is CASNDRASYEQYF. CDR3 DNA: TGTGCCAGCAATGACAGGGCCTCCTACGAGCAGTACTTC.

The V call is TRBV7-9, the J call TRBJ2-2; the D gene is possibly TRBD2 (6 bases). The germline V and J ends were trimmed by 5 bases and 2 bases, with 12 bases remaining between them. CDR3 size: 15 residues. CDR1 SEHNR and CDR2 FQNEAQ come from the germline V gene (reference sequence). The CDR3 DNA reads as TGTGCCAGCAGCCGGGACTCGGCCAACACCGGGGAGCTGTTTTTT. It specifies CASSRDSANTGELFF. The full variable domain, in which reference TRBV7-9 and TRBJ2-2 provide the parts outside the CDR3, is DTGVSQNPRHKITKRGQNVTFRCDPISEHNRLYWYRQTLGQGPEFLTYFQNEAQLEKSRLLSDRFSAERPKGSFSTLEIQRTEQGDSAMYLCASSRDSANTGELFFGEGSRLTVL.

The CDR3 region has the DNA TGTGCCAGCAGCTTTTGGACAGGGGCAGGCTCACCCCTCCACTTT. It encodes CASSFWTGAGSPLHF. The chain employs TRBV7-2 and TRBJ1-6; TRBD1 matches 9 bases. The junction had 7 bases not matched to a gene; V was cut back by 3 bases and J by 10 bases. Germline-derived CDR1 and CDR2 are SGHTA and FQGNSA. The CDR3 is 15 amino acids.

The chain uses TRBV5-1 and TRBJ2-7; 11 bases are shared with TRBD1. Germline CDR1 reads SGHRS; CDR2 reads YFSETQ. The trim removed 4 bases at V and 5 bases at J, leaving 5 bases unmatched. CDR3 length equals 14 residues. This CDR3 reads CASSPGQGVNEQYF. The CDR3 bases are TGCGCCAGCAGCCCGGGACAGGGGGTAAACGAGCAGTACTTC.

This clone was detected a few times. This chain links TRBV30 with TRBJ2-7, with D possibly TRBD1 on 5 matching bases. Germline V gene data show CDR1 as GTSNPN and CDR2 as SVGIG (reference sequence). V shed 1 base and J shed 2 bases, with 12 bases lying between them. CDR3 length: 14 amino acids. The CDR3, as DNA: TGTGCCTGGAGTGGCTGGGGCAGAGCCTACGAGCAGTACTTC. This gives the protein CAWSGWGRAYEQYF.